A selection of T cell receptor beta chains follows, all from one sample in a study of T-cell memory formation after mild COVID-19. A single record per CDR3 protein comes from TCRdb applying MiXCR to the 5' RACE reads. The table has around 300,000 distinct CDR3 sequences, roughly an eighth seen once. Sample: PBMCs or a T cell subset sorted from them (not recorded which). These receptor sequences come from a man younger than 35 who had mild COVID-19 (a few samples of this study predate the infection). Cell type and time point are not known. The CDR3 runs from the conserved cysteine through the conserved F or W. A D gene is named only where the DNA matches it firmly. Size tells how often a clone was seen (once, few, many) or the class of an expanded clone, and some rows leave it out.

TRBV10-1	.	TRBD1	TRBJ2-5	CATSATGNRETQYF	TGCGCCACTTCTGCGACAGGGAACAGAGAGACCCAGTACTTC
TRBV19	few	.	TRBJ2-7	CASSPRRSPRRQYEQYF	TGTGCCAGTAGTCCCCGCCGGTCCCCGAGACGGCAATACGAGCAGTACTTC
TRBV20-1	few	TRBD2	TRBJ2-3	CSARPGLAGGPGTDTQYF	TGCAGTGCTAGGCCGGGACTAGCGGGGGGGCCGGGCACAGATACGCAGTATTTT
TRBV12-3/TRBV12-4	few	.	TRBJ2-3	CASHPADITDTQYF	TGTGCCAGCCATCCGGCGGACATCACAGATACGCAGTATTTT
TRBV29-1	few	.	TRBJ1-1	CSVEGASTEAFF	TGCAGCGTTGAGGGGGCGAGTACTGAAGCTTTCTTT
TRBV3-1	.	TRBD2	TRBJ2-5	CASSSRTSGARETQYF	TGTGCCAGCAGCTCGCGGACTAGCGGGGCCCGGGAGACCCAGTACTTC
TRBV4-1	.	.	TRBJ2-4	CASSQQGLNIQYF	TGCGCCAGCAGCCAACAGGGGCTAAACATTCAGTACTTC
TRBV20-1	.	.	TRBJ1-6	CSARASDSPLHF	TGCAGTGCTAGAGCTTCCGATTCACCCCTCCACTTT
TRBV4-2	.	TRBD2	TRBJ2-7	CASSSTSGGQQYF	TGTGCCAGCAGCTCGACTAGCGGGGGTCAGCAGTACTTC
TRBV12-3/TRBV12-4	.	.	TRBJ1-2	CASSLTGHYGYTF	TGTGCCAGCAGTTTAACCGGTCACTATGGCTACACCTTC
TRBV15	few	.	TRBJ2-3	CATSTYPVSTDTQYF	TGTGCCACCAGCACCTACCCGGTTAGCACAGATACGCAGTATTTT
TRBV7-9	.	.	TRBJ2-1	CANSHRGSPTNEQFF	TGTGCCAATTCCCACCGGGGGTCGCCCACCAATGAGCAGTTCTTC
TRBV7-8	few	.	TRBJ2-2	CASSLRGSRANTGELFF	TGTGCCAGCAGCTTAAGGGGATCAAGGGCCAACACCGGGGAGCTGTTTTTT
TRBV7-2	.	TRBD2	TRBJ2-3	CASSSRLAGGRVQYF	TGTGCCAGCAGCTCACGCCTAGCGGGGGGAAGGGTGCAGTATTTT
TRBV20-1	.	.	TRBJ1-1	CSARSQTEAFF	TGCAGTGCTAGGAGCCAGACAGAAGCTTTCTTT
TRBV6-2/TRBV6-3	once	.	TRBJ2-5	CASSYGSAGHFQETQYF	TGTGCCAGCAGTTATGGTTCGGCAGGGCACTTCCAAGAGACCCAGTACTTC
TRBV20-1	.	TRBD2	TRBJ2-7	CSARKALAGGNEQYF	TGCAGTGCTAGAAAGGCACTAGCGGGGGGAAACGAGCAGTACTTC
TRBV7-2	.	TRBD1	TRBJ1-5	CASSSNQGGQPQHF	TGTGCCAGCAGCTCTAATCAGGGGGGGCAGCCCCAGCATTTT
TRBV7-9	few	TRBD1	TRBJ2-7	CASSLADSGTGGNEQYF	TGTGCCAGCAGCTTAGCCGATTCCGGGACAGGGGGCAACGAGCAGTACTTC
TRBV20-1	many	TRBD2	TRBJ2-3	CRAGPPSTDTQYF	TGCAGAGCGGGGCCCCCTAGCACAGATACGCAGTATTTT
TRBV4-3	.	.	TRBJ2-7	CASSQEGDNSYEQYF	TGCGCCAGCAGCCAAGAGGGTGACAACTCCTACGAGCAGTACTTC
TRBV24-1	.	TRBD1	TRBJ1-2	CATRGQGLDGYTF	TGTGCCACCAGGGGACAGGGTTTAGATGGCTACACCTTC
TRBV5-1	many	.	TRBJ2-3	CASSPATGVTDTQYF	TGCGCCAGCAGCCCCGCGACAGGCGTCACAGATACGCAGTATTTT
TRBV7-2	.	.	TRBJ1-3	CASSLRGGAPGNTIYF	TGTGCCAGCAGCTTACGAGGGGGGGCGCCTGGAAACACCATATATTTT
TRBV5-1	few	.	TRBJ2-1	CASSLVAGGEWWNEQFF	TGCGCCAGCAGCTTGGTCGCCGGGGGCGAATGGTGGAATGAGCAGTTCTTC